Sequencing of this T cell receptor beta chain was carried out in a study of blood T cells in healthy people across ages. To note about this clonotype: The target antigen is unknown.

Primers used in a second PCR of about 6 to 12 cycles were a sample-barcoded 5' primer and a J-beta primer mix. TCRdb processed the 5' RACE reads anew with MiXCR; each CDR3 protein has one entry. The sample has roughly 700,000 distinct CDR3 sequences, 45% to 50% seen once. Whole-study results and caveats: PBMCs went unsorted, and a conclusive naive versus antigen-experienced comparison was therefore prevented.

Germline V gene sequence: CDR1 DFQATT, CDR2 SNEGSKA (reference sequence). The CDR3 runs to 13 residues. Trimming took off 6 bases at V and 7 bases at J, with 18 bases between the two ends. The chain carries TRBV20-1 and TRBJ1-2, with D unclear. This receptor was taken from a woman aged 55-69 years in good health. Sequencing used blood. The CDR3 protein is CSASQAGPGGYTF. CDR3 nucleotides: TGCAGTGCCAGCCAGGCCGGGCCAGGTGGCTACACCTTC.